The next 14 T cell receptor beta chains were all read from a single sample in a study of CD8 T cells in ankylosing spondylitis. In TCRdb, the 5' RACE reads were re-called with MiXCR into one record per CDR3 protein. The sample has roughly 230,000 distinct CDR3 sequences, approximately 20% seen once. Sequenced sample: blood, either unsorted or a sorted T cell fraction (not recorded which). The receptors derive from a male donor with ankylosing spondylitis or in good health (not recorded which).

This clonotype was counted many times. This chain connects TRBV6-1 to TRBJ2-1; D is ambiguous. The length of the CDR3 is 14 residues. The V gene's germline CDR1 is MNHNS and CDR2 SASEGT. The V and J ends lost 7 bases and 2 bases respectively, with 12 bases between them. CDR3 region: CASKETETYNEQFF. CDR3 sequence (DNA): TGTGCCAGCAAAGAGACGGAGACCTACAATGAGCAGTTCTTC.

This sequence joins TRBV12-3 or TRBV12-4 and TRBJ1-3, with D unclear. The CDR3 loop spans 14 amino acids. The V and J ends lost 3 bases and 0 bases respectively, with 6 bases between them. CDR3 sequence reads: CASSFASSGNTIYF. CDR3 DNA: TGTGCCAGCAGTTTCGCCTCCTCTGGAAACACCATATATTTT.

The CDR3 bases are TGCAGTGCTAGAGTTCTAGCGGTTTATCACAATGAGCAGTTCTTC. Its protein is CSARVLAVYHNEQFF. This chain connects TRBV20-1 to TRBJ2-1; 7 bases map to TRBD2. Germline V gene data show CDR1 as DFQATT and CDR2 as SNEGSKA (reference sequence). The CDR3 has 15 residues. V was clipped by 1 base and J by 5 bases; unmatched bases: 8.

The CDR3 here is CASSLPGADTGELFF. Written as DNA, the CDR3 is TGCGCCAGCAGCTTGCCAGGGGCCGACACCGGGGAGCTGTTTTTT. The chain carries TRBV5-1 and TRBJ2-2; D possibly corresponds to TRBD1 (6 bases). The CDR3 has 15 amino acids. In germline, CDR1 is SGHRS, CDR2 YFSETQ. V lost 1 base, J lost 3 bases, and 10 bases lay in between.

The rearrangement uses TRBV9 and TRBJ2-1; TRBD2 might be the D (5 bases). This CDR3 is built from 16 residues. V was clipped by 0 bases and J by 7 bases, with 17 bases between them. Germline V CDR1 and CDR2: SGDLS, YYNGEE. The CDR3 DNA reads TGTGCCAGCAGCGTAGAGCCTAGCAGCATCCCTAATGAGCAGTTCTTC. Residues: CASSVEPSSIPNEQFF.

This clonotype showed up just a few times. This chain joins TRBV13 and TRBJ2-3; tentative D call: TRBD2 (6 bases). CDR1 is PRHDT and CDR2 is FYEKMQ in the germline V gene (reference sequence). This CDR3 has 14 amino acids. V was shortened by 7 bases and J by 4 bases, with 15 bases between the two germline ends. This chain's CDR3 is CASNSLATSDTQYF. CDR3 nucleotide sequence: TGTGCCAGCAATTCTCTAGCGACGTCAGATACGCAGTATTTT.

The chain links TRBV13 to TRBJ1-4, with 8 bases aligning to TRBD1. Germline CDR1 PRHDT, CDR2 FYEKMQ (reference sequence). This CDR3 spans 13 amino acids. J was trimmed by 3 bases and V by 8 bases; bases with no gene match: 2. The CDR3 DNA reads TGTGCCAGCGGGGACAGGCCTAATGAAAAACTGTTTTTT. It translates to CASGDRPNEKLFF.

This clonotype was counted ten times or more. The DNA for the CDR3 is TGTGCCAGCAGCTCTAGGCTAGACTACGAGCAGTACTTC. As protein: CASSSRLDYEQYF. The chain combines TRBV7-9 with TRBJ2-7, with D uncertain. This CDR3 spans 13 amino acids. CDR1 and CDR2 (germline): SEHNR, FQNEAQ (reference sequence). The V end was cut by 4 bases, the J end by 3 bases, with 10 bases between.

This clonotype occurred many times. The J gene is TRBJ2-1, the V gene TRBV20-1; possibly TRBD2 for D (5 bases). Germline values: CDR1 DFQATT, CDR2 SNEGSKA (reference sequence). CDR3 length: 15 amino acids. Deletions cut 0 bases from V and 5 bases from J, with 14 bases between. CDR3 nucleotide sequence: TGCAGTGCTAGAGATCATGGCCGGGAAAACAATGAGCAGTTCTTC. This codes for CSARDHGRENNEQFF.

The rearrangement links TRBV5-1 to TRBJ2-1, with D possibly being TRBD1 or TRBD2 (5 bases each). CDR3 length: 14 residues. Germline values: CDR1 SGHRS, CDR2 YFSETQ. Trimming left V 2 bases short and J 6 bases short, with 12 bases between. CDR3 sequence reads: CASSFWGGGNEQFF. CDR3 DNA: TGCGCCAGCAGCTTTTGGGGTGGGGGCAATGAGCAGTTCTTC.

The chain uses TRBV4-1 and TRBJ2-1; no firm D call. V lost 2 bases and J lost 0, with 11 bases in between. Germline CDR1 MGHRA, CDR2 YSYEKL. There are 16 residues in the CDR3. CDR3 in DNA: TGCGCCAGCAGCCAAAACGCGGCCTTCTCCTACAATGAGCAGTTCTTC. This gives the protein CASSQNAAFSYNEQFF.

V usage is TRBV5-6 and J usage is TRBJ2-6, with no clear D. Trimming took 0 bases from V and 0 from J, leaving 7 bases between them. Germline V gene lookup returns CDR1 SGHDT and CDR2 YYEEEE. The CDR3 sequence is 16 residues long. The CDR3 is CASSLGQSSGANVLTF. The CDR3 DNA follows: TGTGCCAGCAGCTTGGGCCAGAGCTCTGGGGCCAACGTCCTGACTTTC. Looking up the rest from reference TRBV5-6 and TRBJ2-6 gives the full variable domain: DAGVTQSPTHLIKTRGQQVTLRCSPKSGHDTVSWYQQALGQGPQFIFQYYEEEERQRGNFPDRFSGHQFPNYSSELNVNALLLGDSALYLCASSLGQSSGANVLTFGAGSRLTVL.

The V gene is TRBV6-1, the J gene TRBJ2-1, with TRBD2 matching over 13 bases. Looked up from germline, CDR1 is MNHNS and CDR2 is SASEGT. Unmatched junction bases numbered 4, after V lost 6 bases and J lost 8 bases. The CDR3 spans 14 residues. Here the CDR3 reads CASRGTSGKHEQFF. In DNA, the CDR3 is TGTGCCAGCAGAGGGACTAGCGGGAAGCATGAGCAGTTCTTC.

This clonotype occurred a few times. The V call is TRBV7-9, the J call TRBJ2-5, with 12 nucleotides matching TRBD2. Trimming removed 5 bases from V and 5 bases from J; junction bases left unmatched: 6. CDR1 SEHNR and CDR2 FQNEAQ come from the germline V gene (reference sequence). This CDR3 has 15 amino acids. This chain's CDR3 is CASSPRTSGIETQYF. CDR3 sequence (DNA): TGTGCCAGCAGCCCCCGGACTAGCGGGATTGAGACCCAGTACTTC.